This T cell receptor (beta chain) was documented in a study of blood T cell repertoires in COVID-19. The overall study: Whether acute or convalescent, the COVID-19 samples came from the United States, Italy and Spain. T cells, B-cell-depleted T cells, or PBMCs supplied cDNA or gDNA.

In the source study's methods: Amplification from reference gene primers served as the basis for estimated nucleated cell counts. Here immunoSEQ multiplex PCR was the method, and the copy in TCRdb shows in-frame clones only, minus some. That table furnishes V, J and clone size, whereas the DNA furnished D and trimming. Among fewer than 80,000 clones listed, almost 90% were seen once. The material sequenced was peripheral blood. The clonotype originates from a man in his fifties or sixties with acute or convalescent COVID-19.

The CDR3 DNA reads as TGCAGCGCCCGAGGCCTCCAGGGGATCGGTGCGGGAGCATCCTACAATGAGCAGTTCTTC. It specifies CSARGLQGIGAGASYNEQFF. The chain carries TRBV29-1 and TRBJ2-1, with D possibly being TRBD2 (7 bases). From germline, CDR1 is SQVTM and CDR2 ANQGSEA. This CDR3 contains 20 residues. Trimming left V 7 bases short and J 1 base short, with 32 bases between.